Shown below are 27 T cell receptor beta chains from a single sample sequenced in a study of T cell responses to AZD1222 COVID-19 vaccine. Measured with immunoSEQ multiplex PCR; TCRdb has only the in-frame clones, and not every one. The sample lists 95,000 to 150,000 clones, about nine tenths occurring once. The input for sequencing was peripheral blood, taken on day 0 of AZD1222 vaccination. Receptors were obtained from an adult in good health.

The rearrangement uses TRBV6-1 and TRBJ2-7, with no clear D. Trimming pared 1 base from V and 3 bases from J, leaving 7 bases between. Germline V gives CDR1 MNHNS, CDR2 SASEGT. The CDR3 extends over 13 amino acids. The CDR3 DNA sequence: TGTGCCAGCAGTGAAGAATGGTTCTACGAGCAGTACTTC. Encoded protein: CASSEEWFYEQYF.

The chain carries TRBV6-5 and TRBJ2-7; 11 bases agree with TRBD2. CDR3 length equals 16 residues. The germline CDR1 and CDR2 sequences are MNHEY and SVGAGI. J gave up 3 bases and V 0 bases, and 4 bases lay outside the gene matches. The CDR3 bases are TGTGCCAGCAGTTACTCTCTGGGACTAGCGGTCTACGAGCAGTACTTC. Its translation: CASSYSLGLAVYEQYF.

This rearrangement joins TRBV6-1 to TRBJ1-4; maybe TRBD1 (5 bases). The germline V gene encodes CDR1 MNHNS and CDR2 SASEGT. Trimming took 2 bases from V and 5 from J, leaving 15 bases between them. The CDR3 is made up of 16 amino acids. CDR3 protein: CASSEILGGMNEKLFF. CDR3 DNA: TGTGCCAGCAGTGAAATTTTGGGGGGGATGAATGAAAAACTGTTTTTT.

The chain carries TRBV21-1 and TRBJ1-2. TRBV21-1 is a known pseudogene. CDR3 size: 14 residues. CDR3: CASSKGRDDYGYTF. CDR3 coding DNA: TGTGCCAGCAGCAAAGGAAGGGACGACTATGGCTACACCTTC.

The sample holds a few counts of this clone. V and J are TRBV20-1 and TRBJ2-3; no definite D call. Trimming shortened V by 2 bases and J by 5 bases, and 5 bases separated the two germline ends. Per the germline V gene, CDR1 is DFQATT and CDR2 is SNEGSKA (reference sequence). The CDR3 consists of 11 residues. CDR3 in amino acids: CSARIRDTQYF. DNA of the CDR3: TGCAGTGCTAGAATCCGAGATACGCAGTATTTT.

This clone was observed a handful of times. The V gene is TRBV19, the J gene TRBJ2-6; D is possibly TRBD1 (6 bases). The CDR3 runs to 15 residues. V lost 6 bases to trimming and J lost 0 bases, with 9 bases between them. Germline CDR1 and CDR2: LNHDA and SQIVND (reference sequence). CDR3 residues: CASSGQRSGANVLTF. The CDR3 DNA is TGTGCCAGTAGCGGACAGCGCTCTGGGGCCAACGTCCTGACTTTC.

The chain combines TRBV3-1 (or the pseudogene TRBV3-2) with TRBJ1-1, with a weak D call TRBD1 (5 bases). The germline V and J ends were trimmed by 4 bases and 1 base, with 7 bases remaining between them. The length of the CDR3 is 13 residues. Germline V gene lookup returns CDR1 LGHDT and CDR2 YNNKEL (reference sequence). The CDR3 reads CASSLQENTEAFF. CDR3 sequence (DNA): TGTGCCAGCAGCCTACAGGAGAACACTGAAGCTTTCTTT.

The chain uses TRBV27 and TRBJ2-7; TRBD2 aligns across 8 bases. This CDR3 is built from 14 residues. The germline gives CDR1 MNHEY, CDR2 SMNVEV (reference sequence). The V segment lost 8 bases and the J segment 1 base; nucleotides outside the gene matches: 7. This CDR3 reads CASREGVSSYEQYF. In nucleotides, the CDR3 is TGTGCCAGCCGGGAGGGGGTGAGTTCCTACGAGCAGTACTTC.

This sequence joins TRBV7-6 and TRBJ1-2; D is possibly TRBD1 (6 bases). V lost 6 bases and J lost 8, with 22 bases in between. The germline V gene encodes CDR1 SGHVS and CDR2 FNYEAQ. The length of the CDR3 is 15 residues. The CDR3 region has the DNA TGTGCCAGCAGTAAATACCTACAGGGAAGTGGGGGCTACACCTTC. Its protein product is CASSKYLQGSGGYTF.

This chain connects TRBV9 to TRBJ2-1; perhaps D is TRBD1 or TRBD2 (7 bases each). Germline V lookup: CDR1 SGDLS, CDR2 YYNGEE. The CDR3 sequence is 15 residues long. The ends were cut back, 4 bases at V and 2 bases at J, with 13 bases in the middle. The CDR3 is CASSQGGAAYNEQFF. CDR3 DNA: TGTGCCAGCAGCCAGGGGGGGGCAGCCTACAATGAGCAGTTCTTC.

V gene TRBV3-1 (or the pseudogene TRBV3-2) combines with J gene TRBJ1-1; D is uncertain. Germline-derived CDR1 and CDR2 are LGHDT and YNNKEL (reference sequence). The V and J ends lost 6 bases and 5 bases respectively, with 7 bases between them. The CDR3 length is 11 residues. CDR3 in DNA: TGTGCCAGCAGTCTTTATACTGAAGCTTTCTTT. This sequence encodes CASSLYTEAFF.

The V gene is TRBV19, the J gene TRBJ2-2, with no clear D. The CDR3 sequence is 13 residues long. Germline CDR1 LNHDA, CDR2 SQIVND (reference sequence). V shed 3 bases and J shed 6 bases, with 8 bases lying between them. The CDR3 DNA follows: TGTGCCAGTAGTATTGCTTGGGCCGGGGAGCTGTTTTTT. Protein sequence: CASSIAWAGELFF.

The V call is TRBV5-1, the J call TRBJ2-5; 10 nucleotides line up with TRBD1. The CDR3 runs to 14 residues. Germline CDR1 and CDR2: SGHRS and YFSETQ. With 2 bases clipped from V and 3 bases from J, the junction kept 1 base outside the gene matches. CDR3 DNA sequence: TGCGCCAGCAGCTTCGGACAGGGGGAAGAGACCCAGTACTTC. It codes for CASSFGQGEETQYF.

CDR3 region: CAWSVGFEQYF. CDR3 bases: TGTGCCTGGAGTGTGGGGTTCGAGCAGTACTTC. The J gene is TRBJ2-7, the V gene TRBV30; D gene uncertain. Germline CDR1 reads GTSNPN; CDR2 reads SVGIG (reference sequence). V dropped 0 bases and J dropped 6 bases, with 6 bases sitting between them. The CDR3 extends over 11 amino acids.

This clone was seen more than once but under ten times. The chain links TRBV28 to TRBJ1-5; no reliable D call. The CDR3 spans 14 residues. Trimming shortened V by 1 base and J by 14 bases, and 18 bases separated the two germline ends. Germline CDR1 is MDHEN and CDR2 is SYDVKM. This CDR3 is CASSLLSGTIGEHF. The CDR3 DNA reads TGTGCCAGCAGTTTATTGTCGGGCACGATCGGAGAGCATTTT.

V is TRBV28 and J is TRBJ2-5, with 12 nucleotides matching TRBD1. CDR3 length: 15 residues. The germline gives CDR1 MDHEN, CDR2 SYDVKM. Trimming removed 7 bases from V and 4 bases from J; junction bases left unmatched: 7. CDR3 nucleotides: TGTGCCAGCACCGGGGACAGGGGGCGCCGAGAGACCCAGTACTTC. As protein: CASTGDRGRRETQYF.

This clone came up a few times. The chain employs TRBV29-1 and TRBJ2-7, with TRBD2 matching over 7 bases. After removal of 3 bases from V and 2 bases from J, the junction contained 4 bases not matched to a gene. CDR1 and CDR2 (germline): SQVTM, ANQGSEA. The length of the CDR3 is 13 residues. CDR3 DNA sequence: TGCAGCGTTGATAAAGCGGGGACCTACGAGCAGTACTTC. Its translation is CSVDKAGTYEQYF.

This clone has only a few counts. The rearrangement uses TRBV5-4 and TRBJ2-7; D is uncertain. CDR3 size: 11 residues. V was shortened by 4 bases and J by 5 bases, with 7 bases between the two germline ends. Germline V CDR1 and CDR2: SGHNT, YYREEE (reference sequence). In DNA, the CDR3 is TGTGCCAGCAGCGGAATTCACGAGCAGTACTTC. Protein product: CASSGIHEQYF. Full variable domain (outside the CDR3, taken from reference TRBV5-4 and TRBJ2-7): ETGVTQSPTHLIKTRGQQVTLRCSSQSGHNTVSWYQQALGQGPQFIFQYYREEENGRGNFPPRFSGLQFPNYSSELNVNALELDDSALYLCASSGIHEQYFGPGTRLTVT.

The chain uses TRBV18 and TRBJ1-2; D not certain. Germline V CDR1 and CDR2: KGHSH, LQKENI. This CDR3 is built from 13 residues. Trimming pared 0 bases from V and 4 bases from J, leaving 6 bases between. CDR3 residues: CASSPPSTYGYTF. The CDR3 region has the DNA TGTGCCAGCTCACCACCATCCACCTATGGCTACACCTTC.

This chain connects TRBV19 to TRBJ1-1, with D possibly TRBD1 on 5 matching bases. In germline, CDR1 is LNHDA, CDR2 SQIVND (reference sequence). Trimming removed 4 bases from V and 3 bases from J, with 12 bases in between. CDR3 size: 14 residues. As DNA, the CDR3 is TGTGCCAGTAGTACTGGGGGGTATGACACTGAAGCTTTCTTT. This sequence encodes CASSTGGYDTEAFF.

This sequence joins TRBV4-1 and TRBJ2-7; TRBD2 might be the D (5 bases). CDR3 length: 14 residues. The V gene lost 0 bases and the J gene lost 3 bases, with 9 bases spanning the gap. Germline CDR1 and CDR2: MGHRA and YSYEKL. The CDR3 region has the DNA TGCGCCAGCAGCCAAGAGCGGGTCCTCTACGAGCAGTACTTC. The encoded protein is CASSQERVLYEQYF.

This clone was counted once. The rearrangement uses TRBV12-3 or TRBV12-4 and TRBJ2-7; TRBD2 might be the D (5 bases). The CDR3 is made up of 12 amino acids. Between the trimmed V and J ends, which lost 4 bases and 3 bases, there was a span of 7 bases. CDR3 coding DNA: TGTGCCAGCAGTTCCGGGATCTACGAGCAGTACTTC. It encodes CASSSGIYEQYF.

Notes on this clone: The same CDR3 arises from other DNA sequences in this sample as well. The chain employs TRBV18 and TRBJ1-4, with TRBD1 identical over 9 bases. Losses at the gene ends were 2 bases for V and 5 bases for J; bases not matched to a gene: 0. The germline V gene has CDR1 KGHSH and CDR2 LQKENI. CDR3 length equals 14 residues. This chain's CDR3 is CASSPGTGNEKLFF. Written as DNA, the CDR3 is TGTGCCAGCTCACCAGGGACAGGGAATGAAAAACTGTTTTTT.

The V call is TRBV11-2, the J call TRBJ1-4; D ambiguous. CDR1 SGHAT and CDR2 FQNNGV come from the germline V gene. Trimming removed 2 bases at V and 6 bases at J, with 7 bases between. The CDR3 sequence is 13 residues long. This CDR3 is CASSLFLDEKLFF. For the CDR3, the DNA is TGTGCCAGCAGCTTATTCCTGGATGAAAAACTGTTTTTT. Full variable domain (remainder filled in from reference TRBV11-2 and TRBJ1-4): EAGVAQSPRYKIIEKRQSVAFWCNPISGHATLYWYQQILGQGPKLLIQFQNNGVVDDSQLPKDRFSAERLKGVDSTLKIQPAKLEDSAVYLCASSLFLDEKLFFGSGTQLSVL.

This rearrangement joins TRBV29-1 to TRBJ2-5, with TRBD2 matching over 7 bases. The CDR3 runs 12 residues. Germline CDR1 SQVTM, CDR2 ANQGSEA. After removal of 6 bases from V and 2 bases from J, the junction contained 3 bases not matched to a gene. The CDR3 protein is CSVRDYQETQYF. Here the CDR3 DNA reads TGCAGCGTCCGGGACTATCAAGAGACCCAGTACTTC.

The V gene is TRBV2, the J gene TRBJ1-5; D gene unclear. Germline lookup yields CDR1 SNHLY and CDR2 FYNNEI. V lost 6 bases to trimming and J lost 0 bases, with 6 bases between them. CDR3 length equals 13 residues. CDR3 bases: TGTGCCAGCAGGCGAGATAGCAATCAGCCCCAGCATTTT. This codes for CASRRDSNQPQHF.

The CDR3 protein is CASSYAQGYQPQHF. The CDR3 DNA reads as TGTGCCAGCAGTTACGCACAGGGGTACCAGCCCCAGCATTTT. V usage is TRBV6-2 or TRBV6-3 and J usage is TRBJ1-5; 7 bases align to TRBD1. This CDR3 region has 14 residues. CDR1 MNHEY and CDR2 SVGEGT come from the germline V gene. Trimming at V came to 2 bases and at J to 7 bases, leaving 5 bases not matched to a gene.